This T cell receptor beta chain was identified in a study of cytomegalovirus exposure and HLA in healthy donors. PCR amplification relied on 60 Vbeta primers (plus 13 Jbeta primers). Clones were sequenced by immunoSEQ multiplex PCR, and TCRdb holds only the in-frame ones, with some missing. The sample has around 150,000 clones, roughly three quarters seen once. It was healthy bone marrow donors who served as donors. Per the germline V gene, CDR1 is SGHRS and CDR2 is YFSETQ. The CDR3 totals 15 residues. The V and J ends lost 0 bases and 5 bases respectively, with 13 bases between them. This clonotype was obtained from a man between 18 and 35 years old in good health and CMV-seropositive. Material: PBMCs. The chain employs TRBV5-1 and TRBJ2-3, with TRBD2 as a possible D gene (5 bases). CDR3 amino acids: CASSLETKRGDTQYF. CDR3 coding DNA: TGCGCCAGCAGCTTGGAGACAAAACGGGGAGATACGCAGTATTTT.